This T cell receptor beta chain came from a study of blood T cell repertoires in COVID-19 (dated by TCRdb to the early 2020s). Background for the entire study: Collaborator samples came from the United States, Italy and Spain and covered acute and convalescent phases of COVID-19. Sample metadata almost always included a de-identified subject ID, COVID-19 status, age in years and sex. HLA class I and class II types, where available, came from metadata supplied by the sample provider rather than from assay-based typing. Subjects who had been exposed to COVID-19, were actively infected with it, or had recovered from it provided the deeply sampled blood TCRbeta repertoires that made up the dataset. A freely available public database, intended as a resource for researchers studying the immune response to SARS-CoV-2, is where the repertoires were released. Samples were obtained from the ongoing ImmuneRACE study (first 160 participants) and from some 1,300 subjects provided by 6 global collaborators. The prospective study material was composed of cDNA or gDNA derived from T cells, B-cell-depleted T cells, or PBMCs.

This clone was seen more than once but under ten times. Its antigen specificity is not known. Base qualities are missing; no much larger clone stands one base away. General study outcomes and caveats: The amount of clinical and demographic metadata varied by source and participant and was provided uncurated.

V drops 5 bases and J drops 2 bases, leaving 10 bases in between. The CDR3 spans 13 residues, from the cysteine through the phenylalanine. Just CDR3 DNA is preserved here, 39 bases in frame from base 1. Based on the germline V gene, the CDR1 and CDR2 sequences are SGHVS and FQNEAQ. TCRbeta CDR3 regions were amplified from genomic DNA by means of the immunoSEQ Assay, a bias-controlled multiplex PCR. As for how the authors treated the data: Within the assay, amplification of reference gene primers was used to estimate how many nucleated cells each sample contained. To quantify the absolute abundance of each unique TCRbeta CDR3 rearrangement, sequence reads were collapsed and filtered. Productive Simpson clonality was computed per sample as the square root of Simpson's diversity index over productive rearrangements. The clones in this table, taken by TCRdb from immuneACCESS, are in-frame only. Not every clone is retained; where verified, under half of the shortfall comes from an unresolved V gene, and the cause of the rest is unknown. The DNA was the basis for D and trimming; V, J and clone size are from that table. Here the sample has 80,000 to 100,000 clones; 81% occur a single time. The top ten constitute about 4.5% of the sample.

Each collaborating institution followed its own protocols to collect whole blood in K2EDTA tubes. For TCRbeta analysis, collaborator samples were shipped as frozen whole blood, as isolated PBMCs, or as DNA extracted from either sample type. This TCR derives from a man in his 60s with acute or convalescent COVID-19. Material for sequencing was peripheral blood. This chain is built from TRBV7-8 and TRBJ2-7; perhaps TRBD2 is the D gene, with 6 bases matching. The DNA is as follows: TGTGCCAGCAGCCCCCCGGGAGCCTACGAGCAGTACTTC. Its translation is CASSPPGAYEQYF.